The TCR beta chain described here comes from a study of OX40 agonist ivuxolimab in advanced cancers. Study summary: Patients were treated with ivuxolimab, an agonistic anti-OX40 (CD134) antibody. Findings of the study overall: Averaging showed that CD8+ T cells had more expanded clones than CD4+ did. Dose levels from 0.1 to 3.0 mg/kg saw CD4+ and CD8+ blood T cells expand clonally by week 6.

The sample holds a few counts of this clone. What it recognizes is unknown. This CDR3 is built from 13 residues. Germline V gene lookup returns CDR1 SEHNR and CDR2 FQNEAQ (reference sequence). V was clipped by 9 bases and J by 4 bases, with 12 bases between them. Using immunoSEQ multiplex PCR, the repertoire was profiled, and TCRdb retains in-frame clones only, with some absent. There are over 20,000 clones in the sample; 84% occur only once, and roughly 30% lies in the top ten. The sequence came from an adult with an advanced solid tumor such as melanoma, head and neck, liver or kidney cancer. This chain uses TRBV7-9 with TRBJ1-4; unclear D gene. This sample comprised CD4+ or CD8+ T cells sorted from blood, obtained in a trial of the OX40 agonist ivuxolimab. CDR3 region: CASFGEINEKLFF. CDR3 sequence (DNA): TGTGCCAGTTTTGGGGAGATTAATGAAAAACTGTTTTTT.